Following are 26 T cell receptor beta chains from one sample sequenced in a study of blood T cell repertoires in COVID-19. The assay was immunoSEQ multiplex PCR, and TCRdb's table has in-frame clones only and misses some. There are 35,000 to 50,000 clones in the sample; about 88% occur only once, and around 15% lies in the top ten. Sequences were obtained from peripheral blood. The receptors here all came from a man between 65 and 85 years old with active COVID-19.

The genes are TRBV28 and TRBJ2-1; D might be TRBD2 (6 bases). CDR1 and CDR2 (germline): MDHEN, SYDVKM. V was pared by 2 bases and J by 3 bases, with 14 bases between. The length of the CDR3 is 16 residues. The CDR3 DNA is TGTGCCAGCAGTTTAATGTCGGGGGAGATCTACAATGAGCAGTTCTTC. Amino acids: CASSLMSGEIYNEQFF.

The chain employs TRBV7-2 and TRBJ2-7, with 7 positions matching TRBD2. Germline CDR1 is SGHTA and CDR2 is FQGNSA. This CDR3 comprises 13 residues. Trimming cost V 4 bases and J 5 bases; bases outside gene matches: 5. CDR3 in amino acids: CASSSHREDEQYF. CDR3 coding DNA: TGTGCCAGCAGCTCTCACCGGGAGGACGAGCAGTACTTC.

This clone appeared once. The chain recombines TRBV11-2 with TRBJ2-3; 7 bases align to TRBD2. The trim removed 2 bases at V and 7 bases at J, leaving 3 bases unmatched. The CDR3 covers 13 residues. Germline V gene sequence: CDR1 SGHAT, CDR2 FQNNGV. The CDR3 reads CASSLLAVNTQYF. DNA for the CDR3: TGTGCCAGCAGCTTACTAGCGGTGAATACGCAGTATTTT.

This chain connects TRBV6-2 or TRBV6-3 to TRBJ2-5, with D tentatively TRBD1 (5 bases). The germline CDR1 and CDR2 sequences are MNHEY and SVGEGT. The CDR3 has 15 residues. The germline V and J ends were trimmed by 2 bases and 7 bases, with 17 bases remaining between them. CDR3 nucleotides: TGTGCCAGCAGTTACGTCACAGGCAGGGTAGGGACCCAGTACTTC. It specifies CASSYVTGRVGTQYF.

The chain carries TRBV7-2 and TRBJ1-2, with 7 bases identical to TRBD1. Germline assignment: CDR1 SGHTA and CDR2 FQGNSA. V was pared by 4 bases and J by 2 bases, with 7 bases of the junction left unmatched. CDR3 size: 15 residues. CDR3 sequence: CASSSVTGLNYGYTF. CDR3 bases: TGTGCCAGCAGCTCGGTGACAGGGCTAAACTATGGCTACACCTTC.

This clone was picked up a small number of times. This chain uses TRBV11-2 with TRBJ2-7, with TRBD2 identical over 7 bases. The CDR3 sequence is 15 residues long. V dropped 5 bases and J dropped 2; count of bases not matched to a gene: 9. Germline CDR1 reads SGHAT; CDR2 reads FQNNGV. CDR3 nucleotide sequence: TGTGCCAGCAGCGACTCCCGGGACTATACCTACGAGCAGTACTTC. Encoded protein: CASSDSRDYTYEQYF.

The rearrangement uses TRBV7-2 and TRBJ1-2, with a weak D call TRBD1 (5 bases). This CDR3 is built from 14 residues. Trimming pared 5 bases from V and 1 base from J, leaving 11 bases between. Germline loops: CDR1 SGHTA, CDR2 FQGNSA. CDR3 sequence (DNA): TGTGCCAGCAGCGTTCCGGGGGGTAACTATGGCTACACCTTC. It specifies CASSVPGGNYGYTF.

This CDR3 is CASNKNTGELFF. CDR3 coding DNA: TGTGCCAGCAATAAGAACACCGGGGAGCTGTTTTTT. The chain is built from TRBV2 and TRBJ2-2; D not resolved. The CDR3 totals 12 residues. Germline values: CDR1 SNHLY, CDR2 FYNNEI. V shed 7 bases and J shed 1 base, with 4 bases lying between them.

This chain links TRBV3-1 (or the pseudogene TRBV3-2) with TRBJ1-1; 9 nucleotides line up with TRBD1. Per the germline V gene, CDR1 is LGHDT and CDR2 is YNNKEL (reference sequence). V lost 3 bases, J lost 0 bases, and 2 bases stayed unmatched. The CDR3 totals 15 residues. The CDR3 sequence: CASSQGQGMNTEAFF. The DNA of the CDR3 is TGTGCCAGCAGCCAGGGACAGGGAATGAACACTGAAGCTTTCTTT.

This chain uses TRBV3-1 (or the pseudogene TRBV3-2) with TRBJ1-1; D possibly corresponds to TRBD1 (5 bases). The germline V and J ends were trimmed by 4 bases and 3 bases, with 12 bases remaining between them. Germline CDR1 reads LGHDT; CDR2 reads YNNKEL (reference sequence). The CDR3 sequence is 14 residues long. As DNA, the CDR3 is TGTGCCAGCAGCCGACGGGGGACGGACACTGAAGCTTTCTTT. Translating gives CASSRRGTDTEAFF.

The chain uses TRBV4-1 and TRBJ1-1; possibly TRBD1 for D (5 bases). Germline-derived CDR1 and CDR2 are MGHRA and YSYEKL. CDR3 size: 16 residues. V was pared by 0 bases and J by 1 base, with 12 bases between. The CDR3 bases are TGCGCCAGCAGCCAAGATCCCCAGACAGAGAACACTGAAGCTTTCTTT. It is translated as CASSQDPQTENTEAFF.

The CDR3 region has the DNA TGTGCCAGCAGAAATGGACTAGCGGGAGGCTACGAGCAGTACTTC. This encodes CASRNGLAGGYEQYF. The V call is TRBV6-5, the J call TRBJ2-7, with 14 bases that match TRBD2. This CDR3 has 15 residues. V dropped 6 bases and J dropped 3; count of bases not matched to a gene: 4. CDR1 MNHEY and CDR2 SVGAGI come from the germline V gene.

V gene TRBV5-1 combines with J gene TRBJ2-2, with D tentatively TRBD1 (5 bases). Germline V lookup: CDR1 SGHRS, CDR2 YFSETQ. Trimming pared 4 bases from V and 2 bases from J, leaving 18 bases between. The CDR3 is 17 amino acids. The CDR3 nucleotides read TGCGCCAGCAGCGTCTATTGGACACGACAAAACACCGGGGAGCTGTTTTTT. Its translation: CASSVYWTRQNTGELFF.

The chain couples TRBV7-2 to TRBJ2-1; possibly TRBD1 for D (5 bases). V gave up 0 bases and J gave up 0 bases, with 9 bases separating them. The CDR3 loop spans 16 amino acids. Germline V CDR1 and CDR2: SGHTA, FQGNSA. The CDR3 sequence: CASSLAPTDSYNEQFF. The CDR3 nucleotides are TGTGCCAGCAGCTTAGCTCCGACAGACTCCTACAATGAGCAGTTCTTC. The full variable domain, completed using reference TRBV7-2 and TRBJ2-1, is GAGVSQSPSNKVTEKGKDVELRCDPISGHTALYWYRQSLGQGLEFLIYFQGNSAPDKSGLPSDRFSAERTGGSVSTLTIQRTQQEDSAVYLCASSLAPTDSYNEQFFGPGTRLTVL.

The chain employs TRBV6-6 and TRBJ1-6; a weak D match, TRBD1 (6 bases). Germline CDR1 and CDR2: MNHNY and SVGAGI (reference sequence). CDR3 length: 14 amino acids. With 5 bases removed from V and 13 bases from J, the gap between germline ends came to 18 bases. As DNA, the CDR3 is TGTGCCAGCAGTGTAAACGGACAGCTTATTCCCCTCCACTTT. Its translation: CASSVNGQLIPLHF.

The chain recombines TRBV7-2 with TRBJ2-3; weak D call: TRBD2 (7 bases). This CDR3 is 12 amino acids long. V lost 8 bases and J lost 4, with 10 bases in between. Germline values: CDR1 SGHTA, CDR2 FQGNSA. CDR3 in amino acids: CASGGAADTQYF. DNA for the CDR3: TGTGCCAGCGGGGGGGCCGCAGATACGCAGTATTTT.

The chain employs TRBV21-1 and TRBJ1-1; the DNA was not used to check the table's D call, TRBD1. TRBV21-1 counts as a pseudogene. The CDR3 has 15 residues. CDR3 coding DNA: TGTGCCAGCAGCAAAGGCCAGGGGAGGAACACTGAAGCTTTCTTT. Protein product: CASSKGQGRNTEAFF.

This clone was seen only a few times. This chain links TRBV6-2 or TRBV6-3 with TRBJ2-7, with D perhaps matching TRBD1 (5 bases). CDR3 length: 14 residues. Germline loops: CDR1 MNHEY, CDR2 SVGEGT. Trimming removed 5 bases from V and 4 bases from J, with 15 bases in between. The CDR3 here is CASSRQDTIYEQYF. CDR3 DNA sequence: TGTGCCAGCAGTCGCCAGGACACGATTTACGAGCAGTACTTC.

The genes are TRBV19 and TRBJ1-1; 11 nucleotides match TRBD1. The J segment lost 1 base and the V segment lost 5 bases, leaving 9 bases of the junction unmatched. The CDR3 runs to 17 residues. CDR1 LNHDA and CDR2 SQIVND come from the germline V gene (reference sequence). Written as DNA, the CDR3 is TGTGCCAGTAGTGCGACCAGGACAGGGGGCAAGAACACTGAAGCTTTCTTT. It specifies CASSATRTGGKNTEAFF.

This clone was seen a single time. The chain combines TRBV9 with TRBJ2-5, with D perhaps TRBD2 (6 bases). The germline V gene has CDR1 SGDLS and CDR2 YYNGEE. There are 13 residues in the CDR3. The V end was cut by 7 bases, the J end by 5 bases, with 15 bases between. The CDR3: CASGGGGWETQYF. The CDR3 coding sequence is TGTGCCAGCGGAGGTGGGGGGTGGGAGACCCAGTACTTC. Variable domain in full (rest from reference TRBV9 and TRBJ2-5): DSGVTQTPKHLITATGQRVTLRCSPRSGDLSVYWYQQSLDQGLQFLIQYYNGEERAKGNILERFSAQQFPDLHSELNLSSLELGDSALYFCASGGGGWETQYFGPGTRLLVL.

The CDR3 loop is CASSGTLAGGSYEQYF. In DNA, the CDR3 is TGTGCCAGCAGTGGTACTTTGGCGGGGGGGAGCTACGAGCAGTACTTC. The chain recombines TRBV4-2 with TRBJ2-7, with 9 bases matching TRBD2. CDR3 size: 16 residues. CDR1 is LGHNA, CDR2 YNFKEQ, per germline. The V gene end was trimmed by 6 bases and the J gene end by 3 bases; junction bases not matched to a gene: 12.

The rearrangement uses TRBV19 and TRBJ1-4, with D possibly matching TRBD1 (5 bases). This CDR3 has 16 amino acids. V was trimmed by 4 bases and J by 9 bases, leaving 21 bases between them. Germline CDR1 reads LNHDA; CDR2 reads SQIVND (reference sequence). In nucleotides, the CDR3 is TGTGCCAGTAGTACTCAAACGACAGCGTTTGGTAAAAAACTGTTTTTT. Protein product: CASSTQTTAFGKKLFF.

The count of this clone is one. This chain uses TRBV19 with TRBJ2-7; 13 nucleotides agree with TRBD2. The CDR3 has 15 amino acids. The V and J ends lost 6 bases and 2 bases, in that order; junction bases with no gene match: 4. CDR1 and CDR2 from the germline V gene are LNHDA and SQIVND (reference sequence). The CDR3 sequence: CASRQTSGGAYEQYF. Written as DNA, the CDR3 is TGTGCCAGTAGACAAACTAGCGGGGGGGCCTACGAGCAGTACTTC. Complete variable domain (other parts from reference TRBV19 and TRBJ2-7): DGGITQSPKYLFRKEGQNVTLSCEQNLNHDAMYWYRQDPGQGLRLIYYSQIVNDFQKGDIAEGYSVSREKKESFPLTVTSAQKNPTAFYLCASRQTSGGAYEQYFGPGTRLTVT.

This clone was counted a single time. V is TRBV7-2 and J is TRBJ2-7; 7 bases match TRBD1. Losses at the gene ends were 1 base for V and 9 bases for J; bases not matched to a gene: 3. From germline, CDR1 is SGHTA and CDR2 FQGNSA. CDR3 length: 12 residues. The CDR3 region has the DNA TGTGCCAGCAGCTTAGGAGGACAGGCGCAGTACTTC. Translated, it gives CASSLGGQAQYF.

J is TRBJ2-3 and V is TRBV27; 8 bases map to TRBD1. The CDR3 has 15 residues. Germline-derived CDR1 and CDR2 are MNHEY and SMNVEV (reference sequence). J lost 1 base, V lost 6 bases, and 6 bases had no gene match. In DNA form, the CDR3 reads TGTGCCAGCAGCACAATGACAGGGGGCACAGATACGCAGTATTTT. This gives the protein CASSTMTGGTDTQYF.

The chain has TRBV10-3 and TRBJ2-2; TRBD1 is a possible D gene (7 bases). Trimming pared 8 bases from V and 0 bases from J, leaving 10 bases between. The CDR3 loop spans 14 amino acids. CDR1 is ENHRY, CDR2 SYGVKD, per germline. For the CDR3, the DNA is TGTGCCATCGGCGGGACAGCGAACACCGGGGAGCTGTTTTTT. It translates to CAIGGTANTGELFF.